The subject of this entry is one T cell receptor (beta chain). Antigen unknown. This record comes from a study of T cell responses to AZD1222 COVID-19 vaccine. Study information: The study pooled second doses at about 4 or about 12 weeks.

Using immunoSEQ multiplex PCR, the repertoire was profiled, and TCRdb retains in-frame clones only, with some absent. The table records approximately 60,000 clones, roughly 88% of them present only once. V gave up 3 bases and J gave up 2 bases, with 19 bases separating them. The CDR3 sequence is 17 residues long. The germline CDR1 and CDR2 sequences are LNHDA and SQIVND (reference sequence). The study, taken as a whole, reports: Clonal diversity may have been underestimated, and the donors were mostly white British, with more females than males. Increased Spike-specific TCR breadth and depth were observed after two AZD1222 doses.

This chain uses TRBV19 with TRBJ2-5; D ambiguous. This specimen consisted of peripheral blood, obtained on day 0 of AZD1222 vaccination. The sequence was collected from an adult in good health. In nucleotides, the CDR3 is TGTGCCAGTAGTATGACCGGACCGTCGAATCCACAAGAGACCCAGTACTTC. Amino acid sequence: CASSMTGPSNPQETQYF.